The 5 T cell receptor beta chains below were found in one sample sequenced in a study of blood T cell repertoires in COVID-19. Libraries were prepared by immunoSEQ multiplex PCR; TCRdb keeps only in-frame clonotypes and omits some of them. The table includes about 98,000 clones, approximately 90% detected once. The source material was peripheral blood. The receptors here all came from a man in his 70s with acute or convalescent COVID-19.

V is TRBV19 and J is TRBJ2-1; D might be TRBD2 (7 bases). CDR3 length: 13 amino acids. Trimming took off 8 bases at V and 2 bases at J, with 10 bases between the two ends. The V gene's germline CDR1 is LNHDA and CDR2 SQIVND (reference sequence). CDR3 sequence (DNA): TGTGCCAGTGGCGGGGGCCCCTACAATGAGCAGTTCTTC. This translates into CASGGGPYNEQFF.

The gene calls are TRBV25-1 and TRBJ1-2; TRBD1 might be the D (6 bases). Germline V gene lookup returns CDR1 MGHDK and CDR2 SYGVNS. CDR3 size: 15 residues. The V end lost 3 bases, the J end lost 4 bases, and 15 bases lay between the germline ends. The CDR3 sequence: CASSDPRGTIYGYTF. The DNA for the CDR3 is TGTGCCAGCAGTGACCCTAGGGGGACGATCTATGGCTACACCTTC.

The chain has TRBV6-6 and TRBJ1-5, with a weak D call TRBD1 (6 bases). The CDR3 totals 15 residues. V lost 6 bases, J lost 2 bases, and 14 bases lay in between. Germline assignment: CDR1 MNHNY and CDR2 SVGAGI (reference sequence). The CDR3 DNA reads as TGTGCCAGCAGGCAGGGGAGTGGTGGCAATCAGCCCCAGCATTTT. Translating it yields CASRQGSGGNQPQHF.

The CDR3 nucleotides are TGCGCCAGCAGCTTTTCCGGGACAAGCTCCTACAATGAGCAGTTCTTC. Residues: CASSFSGTSSYNEQFF. The chain is built from TRBV5-1 and TRBJ2-1, with D maybe TRBD1 (6 bases). Trimming stripped 2 bases from V and 0 bases from J, with 12 bases between. Germline V gene sequence: CDR1 SGHRS, CDR2 YFSETQ. This CDR3 has 16 amino acids.

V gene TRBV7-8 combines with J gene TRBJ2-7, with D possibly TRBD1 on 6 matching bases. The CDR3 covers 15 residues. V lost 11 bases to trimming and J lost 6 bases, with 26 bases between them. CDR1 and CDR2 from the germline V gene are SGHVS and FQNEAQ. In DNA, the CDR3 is TGTGCCCGATCCGGGGACATCATTGCGGCTTGCGAGCAGTACGTC. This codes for CARSGDIIAACEQYV.